Below are 22 T cell receptor beta chains sequenced from a single sample in a study of blood T cell repertoires in COVID-19. Sequencing was performed with immunoSEQ multiplex PCR; in TCRdb, only in-frame clones are kept and a portion is missing. The table lists 430,000 or so clones, roughly 90% of them singletons. Sequencing input: peripheral blood. The receptors derive from a man between 18 and 29 years old with COVID-19, enrolled during active disease.

The chain carries TRBV7-9 and TRBJ2-7, with 7 bases identical to TRBD1. Germline V gives CDR1 SEHNR, CDR2 FQNEAQ (reference sequence). The V and J ends lost 11 bases and 6 bases, in that order; junction bases with no gene match: 10. The CDR3 length is 12 residues. This chain's CDR3 is CAVRGRGSEQYF. The CDR3 DNA reads TGTGCCGTCAGGGGCAGGGGGAGCGAGCAGTACTTC.

A note on this clone: The junction and the germline gene differ at one end; a read error may be behind it. The rearrangement links TRBV5-1 to TRBJ2-7; a weak D match, TRBD2 (5 bases). The CDR3 runs to 14 residues. In germline, CDR1 is SGHRS, CDR2 YFSETQ. In nucleotides, the CDR3 is TGCGCCAGCAGCTTGGAGTCTGGGGAGAGCTTCCAGACCTTC. This translates into CASSLESGESFQTF.

The gene calls are TRBV6-6 and TRBJ1-2, with a tentative D call TRBD1 (5 bases). V was clipped by 8 bases and J by 8 bases, with 18 bases between them. The CDR3 is 13 amino acids. The germline V gene encodes CDR1 MNHNY and CDR2 SVGAGI (reference sequence). CDR3 sequence (DNA): TGTGCCAGCTTGGGGGGAGGAGCTAAGGGCTACACCTTC. Translating it yields CASLGGGAKGYTF.

The rearrangement joins TRBV5-4 to TRBJ2-5, with 10 bases identical to TRBD1. Germline values: CDR1 SGHNT, CDR2 YYREEE (reference sequence). This CDR3 is 16 amino acids long. The V and J ends lost 3 bases and 7 bases, in that order; junction bases with no gene match: 12. The CDR3 DNA is TGTGCCAGCAGCTCATTTGGAGGGGACAGGGGAGGGACCCAGTACTTC. Amino acids: CASSSFGGDRGGTQYF.

The count of this clone is one. The rearrangement uses TRBV5-1 and TRBJ2-3, with D possibly TRBD2 on 5 matching bases. Germline V lookup: CDR1 SGHRS, CDR2 YFSETQ. CDR3 size: 15 residues. Trimming shortened V by 4 bases and J by 2 bases, and 14 bases separated the two germline ends. CDR3 amino acids: CASSDTLRDTDTQYF. DNA for the CDR3: TGCGCCAGCAGCGATACTTTACGGGACACAGATACGCAGTATTTT. Using reference TRBV5-1 and TRBJ2-3 for the parts outside the CDR3, the full variable domain is KAGVTQTPRYLIKTRGQQVTLSCSPISGHRSVSWYQQTPGQGLQFLFEYFSETQRNKGNFPGRFSGRQFSNSRSEMNVSTLELGDSALYLCASSDTLRDTDTQYFGPGTRLTVL.

This chain connects TRBV13 to TRBJ2-2; D is unclear. Germline V gives CDR1 PRHDT, CDR2 FYEKMQ (reference sequence). The CDR3 runs to 14 residues. With 0 bases removed from V and 1 base from J, the gap between germline ends came to 3 bases. The CDR3 sequence: CASSLGLNTGELFF. As DNA, the CDR3 is TGTGCCAGCAGCTTAGGCCTGAACACCGGGGAGCTGTTTTTT.

This chain uses TRBV19 with TRBJ1-2; TRBD1 might be the D (6 bases). Between the trimmed V and J ends, which lost 2 bases and 3 bases, there was a span of 16 bases. The CDR3 is made up of 16 amino acids. Looked up from germline, CDR1 is LNHDA and CDR2 is SQIVND (reference sequence). DNA for the CDR3: TGTGCCAGTAGTATAAGCCCGGACAGATCTCACTATGGCTACACCTTC. As protein: CASSISPDRSHYGYTF.

To note about this clone: One end of the junction varies from germline; a read error may be responsible. This chain connects TRBV5-1 to TRBJ1-4, with D hard to call. The CDR3 consists of 14 residues. Looked up from germline, CDR1 is SGHRS and CDR2 is YFSETQ. CDR3 sequence (DNA): TGCGCCAGCAGCCTCCAGGTGTCTAACGAAAAACTGTTTTTT. Translation: CASSLQVSNEKLFF.

The J gene is TRBJ2-1, the V gene TRBV6-4; 9 bases fit TRBD1. CDR1 is MRHNA, CDR2 SNTAGT, per germline. The CDR3 consists of 13 residues. Trimming at V came to 8 bases and at J to 8 bases, leaving 7 bases not matched to a gene. The CDR3 DNA is TGTGCCAGCGGGACAGGGTATGACGATGAGCAGTTCTTC. Translation: CASGTGYDDEQFF.

The J gene is TRBJ2-5, the V gene TRBV6-6, with D possibly being TRBD2 (7 bases). The V gene lost 6 bases and the J gene lost 5 bases, with 16 bases spanning the gap. This CDR3 is built from 14 residues. CDR1 is MNHNY, CDR2 SVGAGI, per germline (reference sequence). The CDR3 region is CASRRTRGGETQYF. DNA of the CDR3: TGTGCCAGCAGGCGGACTAGAGGGGGGGAGACCCAGTACTTC.

This chain uses TRBV5-4 with TRBJ2-3, with D possibly being TRBD2 (6 bases). Trimming pared 3 bases from V and 2 bases from J, leaving 16 bases between. The CDR3 has 16 amino acids. In germline, CDR1 is SGHNT, CDR2 YYREEE (reference sequence). CDR3 residues: CASSSRAGGDTDTQYF. Written as DNA, the CDR3 is TGTGCCAGCAGCTCCCGAGCGGGTGGGGACACAGATACGCAGTATTTT.

The rearrangement uses TRBV28 and TRBJ2-1; 9 positions agree with TRBD1. The V gene's germline CDR1 is MDHEN and CDR2 SYDVKM. CDR3 size: 16 residues. V lost 5 bases and J lost 5; bases outside the gene matches: 10. CDR3 in amino acids: CASSRIQGAVDNEQFF. The CDR3, as DNA: TGTGCCAGCAGTCGAATACAGGGGGCCGTGGACAATGAGCAGTTCTTC.

As concerns this clone: Other DNA variants within this sample encode the same CDR3. The chain uses TRBV18 and TRBJ1-4; 11 nucleotides line up with TRBD1. Germline V gene lookup returns CDR1 KGHSH and CDR2 LQKENI. V was pared by 3 bases and J by 7 bases, with 1 base of the junction left unmatched. The CDR3 covers 14 residues. CDR3 bases: TGTGCCAGCTCACCCGGGACAGGGGGTGAAAAACTGTTTTTT. Its protein is CASSPGTGGEKLFF.

This clone has only one observation. This chain links TRBV19 with TRBJ2-1, with 7 positions matching TRBD2. This CDR3 is built from 14 residues. J was trimmed by 5 bases and V by 8 bases; bases with no gene match: 9. CDR1 and CDR2 from the germline V gene are LNHDA and SQIVND (reference sequence). The CDR3 bases are TGTGCCAGTCGTCGAACTAGCGAGGACAATGAGCAGTTCTTC. Protein sequence: CASRRTSEDNEQFF.

This chain connects TRBV5-4 to TRBJ2-2; possibly TRBD2 for D (5 bases). The germline V and J ends were trimmed by 1 base and 7 bases, with 17 bases remaining between them. Germline V lookup: CDR1 SGHNT, CDR2 YYREEE (reference sequence). This CDR3 is 16 amino acids long. CDR3 sequence (DNA): TGTGCCAGCAGCTTGCCCAGCGGCAGTTATTACGGGGAGCTGTTTTTT. Residues: CASSLPSGSYYGELFF.

The chain has TRBV6-5 and TRBJ2-7, with D possibly TRBD1 on 5 matching bases. The germline V gene has CDR1 MNHEY and CDR2 SVGAGI. Trimming cost V 7 bases and J 3 bases, with 16 bases left between them. The CDR3 covers 14 residues. The CDR3 region has the DNA TGTGCCAGCAACCCCGCCGGACACCTCTACGAGCAGTACTTC. It encodes CASNPAGHLYEQYF.

This rearrangement joins TRBV12-3 or TRBV12-4 to TRBJ1-1; TRBD1 agrees at 8 bases. Trimming at V came to 6 bases and at J to 7 bases, leaving 7 bases not matched to a gene. CDR3 size: 13 residues. The CDR3 loop is CASRRQGLSEAFF. The CDR3 region has the DNA TGTGCCAGCAGGCGACAGGGGCTAAGTGAAGCTTTCTTT.

This chain joins TRBV27 and TRBJ1-1; 11 bases agree with TRBD1. The CDR3 spans 17 residues. Per germline, CDR1 MNHEY and CDR2 SMNVEV (reference sequence). V was clipped by 6 bases and J by 4 bases; unmatched bases: 13. The CDR3 DNA sequence: TGTGCCAGCAGCCCACGATGGCGGGGGACAGGGGGCACTGAAGCTTTCTTT. As protein: CASSPRWRGTGGTEAFF.

The V gene is TRBV7-2, the J gene TRBJ1-2; D ambiguous. V was pared by 1 base and J by 5 bases, with 17 bases between. The germline V gene has CDR1 SGHTA and CDR2 FQGNSA. This CDR3 comprises 16 residues. The CDR3 spells CASSLGALRASYGYTF. CDR3 nucleotide sequence: TGTGCCAGCAGCTTAGGGGCGCTTCGAGCTTCTTATGGCTACACCTTC.

This clone was found once. The chain recombines TRBV19 with TRBJ1-2, with a possible D match to TRBD1 (6 bases). From germline, CDR1 is LNHDA and CDR2 SQIVND (reference sequence). The CDR3 covers 14 residues. V lost 7 bases and J 7 bases, leaving 19 bases between the germline ends. The CDR3 bases are TGTGCCAGTAACACCAACACAGGGTCTGGTGGCTACACCTTC. Protein sequence: CASNTNTGSGGYTF.

This sequence joins TRBV7-9 and TRBJ1-1; D remains ambiguous. V was clipped by 4 bases and J by 0 bases, with 9 bases between them. The CDR3 loop spans 14 amino acids. Per the germline V gene, CDR1 is SEHNR and CDR2 is FQNEAQ (reference sequence). CDR3 sequence (DNA): TGTGCCAGCAGCTCCGGGAGGATGAACACTGAAGCTTTCTTT. Its protein product is CASSSGRMNTEAFF.

The chain couples TRBV7-2 to TRBJ2-5; 13 nucleotides align to TRBD2. Germline V gene lookup returns CDR1 SGHTA and CDR2 FQGNSA. Trimming at V came to 4 bases and at J to 7 bases, leaving 6 bases not matched to a gene. The CDR3 contains 15 residues. CDR3 region: CASSSLAGGPGTQYF. Written as DNA, the CDR3 is TGTGCCAGCAGCTCACTAGCGGGGGGGCCCGGGACCCAGTACTTC.